What follows are 15 T cell receptor beta chains derived from one specimen sequenced in a study of blood T cell repertoires in COVID-19. Assay used: immunoSEQ multiplex PCR; TCRdb lists only in-frame clones, some missing. Altogether roughly 120,000 clones are present, 85% to 90% being singletons, with the ten largest covering around 1.1%. Sequences were obtained from peripheral blood. The receptors here all came from a human donor in a cohort sampled during active COVID-19.

The rearrangement uses TRBV5-8 and TRBJ2-3; D gene ambiguous. Germline CDR1 is SGHTS and CDR2 is YDEGEE. The CDR3 loop spans 16 amino acids. V was clipped by 0 bases and J by 0 bases, with 11 bases between them. CDR3 protein: CASSLGPSPSTDTQYF. CDR3 nucleotides: TGTGCCAGCAGCTTGGGGCCCAGTCCTAGCACAGATACGCAGTATTTT.

The chain links TRBV19 to TRBJ2-5; 7 bases are shared with TRBD2. Germline values: CDR1 LNHDA, CDR2 SQIVND (reference sequence). The CDR3 contains 15 residues. J was trimmed by 1 base and V by 6 bases; bases with no gene match: 8. Here the CDR3 reads CASSRLRGSQETQYF. CDR3 bases: TGTGCCAGTAGCAGATTGCGCGGGAGCCAAGAGACCCAGTACTTC.

V usage is TRBV12-3 or TRBV12-4 and J usage is TRBJ1-5, with D tentatively TRBD1 (5 bases). This CDR3 region has 12 residues. Trimming pared 3 bases from V and 5 bases from J, leaving 5 bases between. DNA of the CDR3: TGTGCCAGCAGTTTCAGGGATCAGCCCCAGCATTTT. Its protein product is CASSFRDQPQHF.

This rearrangement joins TRBV9 to TRBJ2-5; 7 bases are shared with TRBD1. V dropped 8 bases and J dropped 2; count of bases not matched to a gene: 9. The germline gives CDR1 SGDLS, CDR2 YYNGEE. This CDR3 is 14 amino acids long. CDR3 in amino acids: CASQGESEQETQYF. CDR3 nucleotide sequence: TGTGCCAGTCAGGGGGAAAGTGAACAAGAGACCCAGTACTTC.

This chain joins TRBV12-1 and TRBJ1-5; TRBD1 is the table's D call, not checked against the DNA. TRBV12-1 is a listed pseudogene. There are 18 residues in the CDR3. In DNA form, the CDR3 reads TGTGCCAGCAGCCCACGGGACAGGGGGCGCGGGCTCGATCAGCCCCAGCATTTT. Translation: CASSPRDRGRGLDQPQHF.

J is TRBJ2-7 and V is TRBV5-1, with TRBD2 matching 14 bases. Germline CDR1 and CDR2: SGHRS and YFSETQ. J was trimmed by 2 bases and V by 4 bases; bases with no gene match: 2. CDR3 length equals 15 residues. The CDR3 DNA is TGCGCCAGCAGCCCGGGACTAGCGGGAGCCTACGAGCAGTACTTC. Its protein product is CASSPGLAGAYEQYF.

This clone has just a few counts. J is TRBJ1-1 and V is TRBV5-1; 7 bases agree with TRBD1. V lost 5 bases and J lost 3; bases outside the gene matches: 1. The germline V gene has CDR1 SGHRS and CDR2 YFSETQ. The CDR3 has 12 residues. The CDR3 sequence: CASRQGYTEAFF. As DNA, the CDR3 is TGCGCCAGCAGACAGGGGTACACTGAAGCTTTCTTT.

This rearrangement joins TRBV5-1 to TRBJ2-3; 10 nucleotides line up with TRBD2. The ends lost 3 bases at V and 1 base at J; junction bases unmatched: 8. Germline V gene data show CDR1 as SGHRS and CDR2 as YFSETQ. The CDR3 loop spans 17 amino acids. The CDR3 protein is CASSYGLAGARTDTQYF. The CDR3 DNA follows: TGCGCCAGCAGCTACGGTCTAGCGGGGGCCCGCACAGATACGCAGTATTTT.

The chain joins TRBV6-1 to TRBJ1-1; no reliable D call. V was trimmed by 0 bases and J by 4 bases, leaving 9 bases between them. Looked up from germline, CDR1 is MNHNS and CDR2 is SASEGT. The CDR3 loop spans 14 amino acids. This CDR3 is CASSEAGVGTEAFF. Here the CDR3 DNA reads TGTGCCAGCAGTGAAGCGGGCGTTGGCACTGAAGCTTTCTTT.

The chain uses TRBV3-1 (or the pseudogene TRBV3-2) and TRBJ2-7, with D maybe TRBD1 (6 bases). Trimming shortened V by 4 bases and J by 1 base, and 8 bases separated the two germline ends. Germline V lookup: CDR1 LGHDT, CDR2 YNNKEL (reference sequence). There are 13 residues in the CDR3. The CDR3 sequence is CASSPRGSYEQYF. The CDR3 bases are TGTGCCAGCAGCCCCAGGGGATCCTACGAGCAGTACTTC.

The J gene is TRBJ2-1, the V gene TRBV9; a possible D gene is TRBD1 (5 bases). CDR1 is SGDLS and CDR2 is YYNGEE in the germline V gene. Trimming cost V 1 base and J 5 bases, with 13 bases left between them. There are 15 residues in the CDR3. The CDR3 DNA reads as TGTGCCAGCAGCGTAACAGGTTTTGAGGACAATGAGCAGTTCTTC. It is translated as CASSVTGFEDNEQFF.

As to this clone: One junction end disagrees with the germline gene, perhaps due to a read error. J is TRBJ2-1 and V is TRBV7-2; 11 bases match TRBD2. The CDR3 length is 16 residues. The germline CDR1 and CDR2 sequences are SGHTA and FQGNSA. The CDR3 reads CASSLGGIAGGPEKFF. In DNA, the CDR3 is TGTGCCAGCAGCTTAGGGGGCATAGCGGGAGGGCCTGAGAAGTTCTTC.

The chain carries TRBV4-1 and TRBJ2-5, with TRBD2 matching over 11 bases. This CDR3 spans 16 amino acids. With 4 bases clipped from V and 4 bases from J, the junction kept 8 bases outside the gene matches. Germline loops: CDR1 MGHRA, CDR2 YSYEKL. The CDR3 here is CASSLRLAGTRETQYF. The CDR3 nucleotides read TGCGCCAGCAGCCTTCGACTAGCGGGAACGAGAGAGACCCAGTACTTC.

The chain carries TRBV18 and TRBJ1-1; no firm D call. Germline V gives CDR1 KGHSH, CDR2 LQKENI. V dropped 2 bases and J dropped 1 base, with 8 bases sitting between them. The CDR3 sequence is 14 residues long. Written as DNA, the CDR3 is TGTGCCAGCTCACCAGAGGTGTCGAACACTGAAGCTTTCTTT. This translates into CASSPEVSNTEAFF.

The V gene is TRBV7-8, the J gene TRBJ2-7; maybe TRBD1 (6 bases). The V end lost 5 bases, the J end lost 4 bases, and 15 bases lay between the germline ends. Germline CDR1 is SGHVS and CDR2 is FQNEAQ. The CDR3 contains 14 residues. The CDR3 reads CASSRRQESYEQYF. The CDR3, as DNA: TGTGCCAGCAGCCGGAGACAGGAATCTTACGAGCAGTACTTC.